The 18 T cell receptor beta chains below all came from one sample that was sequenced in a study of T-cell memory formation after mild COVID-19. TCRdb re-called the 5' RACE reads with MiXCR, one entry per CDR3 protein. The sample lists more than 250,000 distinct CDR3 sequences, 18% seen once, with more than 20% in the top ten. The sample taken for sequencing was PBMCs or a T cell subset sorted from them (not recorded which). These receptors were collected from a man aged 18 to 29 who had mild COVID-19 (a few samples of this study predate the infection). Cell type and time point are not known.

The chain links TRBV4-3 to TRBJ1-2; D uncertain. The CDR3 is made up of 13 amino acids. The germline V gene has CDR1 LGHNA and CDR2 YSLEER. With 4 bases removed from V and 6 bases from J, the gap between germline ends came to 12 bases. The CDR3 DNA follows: TGCGCCAGCAGCCTCGCCGGGGTCGATGGCTACACCTTC. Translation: CASSLAGVDGYTF.

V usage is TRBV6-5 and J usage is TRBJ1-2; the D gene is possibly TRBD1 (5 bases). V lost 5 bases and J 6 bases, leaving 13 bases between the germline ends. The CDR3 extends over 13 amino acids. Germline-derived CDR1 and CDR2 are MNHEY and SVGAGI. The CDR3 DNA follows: TGTGCCAGCAGTACCCGGGGGGTACATGGCTACACCTTC. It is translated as CASSTRGVHGYTF.

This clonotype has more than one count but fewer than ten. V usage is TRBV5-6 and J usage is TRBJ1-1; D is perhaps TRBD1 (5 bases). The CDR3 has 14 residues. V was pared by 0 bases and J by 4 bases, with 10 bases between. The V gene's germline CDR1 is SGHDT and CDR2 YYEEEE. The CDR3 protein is CASSLAQDRTEAFF. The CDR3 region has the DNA TGTGCCAGCAGCTTGGCACAGGACCGCACTGAAGCTTTCTTT.

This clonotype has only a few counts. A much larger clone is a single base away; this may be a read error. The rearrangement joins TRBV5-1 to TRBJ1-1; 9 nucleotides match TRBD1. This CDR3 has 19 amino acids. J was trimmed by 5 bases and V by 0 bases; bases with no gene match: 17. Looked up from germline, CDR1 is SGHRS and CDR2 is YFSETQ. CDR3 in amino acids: CASSLGVISTGTGRTEAFF. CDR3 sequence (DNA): TGCGCCAGCAGCTTGGGGGTTATCAGTACCGGGACAGGGAGGACTGAAGCTTTCTTT. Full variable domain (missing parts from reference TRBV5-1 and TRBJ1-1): KAGVTQTPRYLIKTRGQQVTLSCSPISGHRSVSWYQQTPGQGLQFLFEYFSETQRNKGNFPGRFSGRQFSNSRSEMNVSTLELGDSALYLCASSLGVISTGTGRTEAFFGQGTRLTVV.

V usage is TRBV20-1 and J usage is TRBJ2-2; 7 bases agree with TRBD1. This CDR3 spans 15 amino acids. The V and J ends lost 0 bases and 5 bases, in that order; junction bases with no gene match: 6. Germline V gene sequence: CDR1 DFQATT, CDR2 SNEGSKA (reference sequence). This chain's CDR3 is CSARDSRGSTGELFF. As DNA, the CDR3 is TGCAGTGCTAGAGACAGCAGGGGGTCGACCGGGGAGCTGTTTTTT.

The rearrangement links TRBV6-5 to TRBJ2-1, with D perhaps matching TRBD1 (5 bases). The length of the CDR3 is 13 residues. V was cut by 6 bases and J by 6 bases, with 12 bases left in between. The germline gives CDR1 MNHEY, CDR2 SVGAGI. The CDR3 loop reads CASRQGLGNEQFF. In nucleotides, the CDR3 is TGTGCCAGCAGGCAGGGATTGGGCAATGAGCAGTTCTTC.

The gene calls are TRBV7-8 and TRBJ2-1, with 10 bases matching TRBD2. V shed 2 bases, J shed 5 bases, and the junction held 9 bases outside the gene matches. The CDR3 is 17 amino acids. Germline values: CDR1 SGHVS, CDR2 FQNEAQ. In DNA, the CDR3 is TGTGCCAGCAGCTTATTCCCTAGCGGGAGTGGGCACAATGAGCAGTTCTTC. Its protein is CASSLFPSGSGHNEQFF.

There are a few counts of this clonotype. The CDR3, as DNA: TGCAGTGCTAGTAGGGGGACCTACGAGCAGTACTTC. Its protein product is CSASRGTYEQYF. The J gene is TRBJ2-7, the V gene TRBV20-1; possibly TRBD1 for D (6 bases). Germline V gives CDR1 DFQATT, CDR2 SNEGSKA (reference sequence). The CDR3 length is 12 residues. The V gene lost 3 bases and the J gene lost 2 bases, with 8 bases spanning the gap.

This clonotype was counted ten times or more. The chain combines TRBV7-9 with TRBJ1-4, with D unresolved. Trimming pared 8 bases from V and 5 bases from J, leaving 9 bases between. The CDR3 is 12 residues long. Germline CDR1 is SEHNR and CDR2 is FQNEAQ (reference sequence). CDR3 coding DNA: TGTGCCAGCTCCCCTCCGAATGAAAAACTGTTTTTT. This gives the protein CASSPPNEKLFF. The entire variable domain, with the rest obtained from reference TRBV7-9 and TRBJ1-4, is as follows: DTGVSQNPRHKITKRGQNVTFRCDPISEHNRLYWYRQTLGQGPEFLTYFQNEAQLEKSRLLSDRFSAERPKGSFSTLEIQRTEQGDSAMYLCASSPPNEKLFFGSGTQLSVL.

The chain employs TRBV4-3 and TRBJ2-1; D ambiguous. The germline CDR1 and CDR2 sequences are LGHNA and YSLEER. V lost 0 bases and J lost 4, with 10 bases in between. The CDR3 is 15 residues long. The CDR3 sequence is CASSQERHRYNEQFF. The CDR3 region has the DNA TGCGCCAGCAGCCAAGAGAGACACAGATACAATGAGCAGTTCTTC.

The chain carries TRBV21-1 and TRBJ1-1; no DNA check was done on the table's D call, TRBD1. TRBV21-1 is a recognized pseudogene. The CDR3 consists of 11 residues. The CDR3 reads CASSSPYGAFF. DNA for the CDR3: TGTGCCAGCAGCTCCCCTTATGGGGCTTTCTTT.

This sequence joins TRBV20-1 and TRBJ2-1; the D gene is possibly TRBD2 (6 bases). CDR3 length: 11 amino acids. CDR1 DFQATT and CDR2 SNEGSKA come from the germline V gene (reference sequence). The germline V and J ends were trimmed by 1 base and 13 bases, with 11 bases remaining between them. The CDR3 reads CSARAGTPQFF. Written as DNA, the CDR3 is TGCAGTGCTAGAGCCGGGACTCCACAGTTCTTC.

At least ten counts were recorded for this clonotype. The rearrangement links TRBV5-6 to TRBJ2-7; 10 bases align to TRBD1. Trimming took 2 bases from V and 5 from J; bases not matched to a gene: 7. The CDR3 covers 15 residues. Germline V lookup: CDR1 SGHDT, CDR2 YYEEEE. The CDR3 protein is CASSFPGQGIDEQYF. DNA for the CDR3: TGTGCCAGCAGCTTCCCGGGACAGGGGATCGACGAGCAGTACTTC.

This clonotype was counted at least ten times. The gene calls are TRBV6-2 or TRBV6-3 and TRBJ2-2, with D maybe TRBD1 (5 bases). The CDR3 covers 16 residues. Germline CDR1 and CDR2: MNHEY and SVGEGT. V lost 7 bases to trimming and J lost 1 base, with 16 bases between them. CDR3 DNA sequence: TGTGCCAGCACCCTCCAGGCAGGGAAGAACACCGGGGAGCTGTTTTTT. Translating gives CASTLQAGKNTGELFF.

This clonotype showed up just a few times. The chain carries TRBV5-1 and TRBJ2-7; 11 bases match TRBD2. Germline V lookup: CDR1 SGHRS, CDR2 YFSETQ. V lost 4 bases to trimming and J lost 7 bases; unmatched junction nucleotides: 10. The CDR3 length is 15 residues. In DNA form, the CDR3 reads TGCGCCAGCAGCCCGGGACTAGCGGACGATGTAGAGCAGTACTTC. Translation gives CASSPGLADDVEQYF.

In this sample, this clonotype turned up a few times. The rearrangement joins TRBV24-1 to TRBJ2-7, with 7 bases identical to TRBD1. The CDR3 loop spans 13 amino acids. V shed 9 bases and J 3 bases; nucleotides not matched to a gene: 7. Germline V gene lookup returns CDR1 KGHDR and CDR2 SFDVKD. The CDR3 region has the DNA TGTGCCACCGGGGACAGCTCCGTCTACGAGCAGTACTTC. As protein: CATGDSSVYEQYF.

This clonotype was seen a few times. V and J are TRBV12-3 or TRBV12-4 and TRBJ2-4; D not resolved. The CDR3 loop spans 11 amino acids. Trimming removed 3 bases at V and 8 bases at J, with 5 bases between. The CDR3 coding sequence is TGTGCCAGCAGTTTTGGCGACATTCAGTACTTC. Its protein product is CASSFGDIQYF.

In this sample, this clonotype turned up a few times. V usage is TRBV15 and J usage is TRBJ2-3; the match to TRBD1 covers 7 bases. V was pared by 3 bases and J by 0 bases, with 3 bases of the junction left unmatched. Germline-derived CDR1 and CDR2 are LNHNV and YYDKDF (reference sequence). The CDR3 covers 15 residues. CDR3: CATSRPGQSTDTQYF. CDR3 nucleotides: TGTGCCACCAGCAGGCCGGGACAGAGCACAGATACGCAGTATTTT.